One sample yielded the 18 T cell receptor beta chains listed below, sequenced in a study of shared clonotypes between healthy human individuals. Profiled with immunoSEQ multiplex PCR; TCRdb holds only in-frame clones, not every one. The sample includes approximately 2.3 million clones, roughly 93% seen only once; the top ten take approximately 0.4%. The specimen sequenced was naive CD4+ T cells from PBMCs. Documented subset: CD45RA+ positively selected. The receptors stem from a young man in good health. Some clones in this sample may be carry-over from other donors' samples.

This chain joins TRBV6-1 and TRBJ1-3; no reliable D call. This CDR3 spans 15 amino acids. The V gene's germline CDR1 is MNHNS and CDR2 SASEGT. Trimming took 6 bases from V and 0 from J, leaving 12 bases between them. The chain's CDR3 is CASRQSSYSGNTIYF. CDR3 in DNA: TGTGCCAGCAGACAATCCAGTTACTCTGGAAACACCATATATTTT.

The rearrangement links TRBV6-6 to TRBJ2-1; D remains ambiguous. Germline lookup yields CDR1 MNHNY and CDR2 SVGAGI (reference sequence). CDR3 length equals 14 residues. The V gene lost 7 bases and the J gene lost 8 bases, with 18 bases spanning the gap. CDR3 protein: CASTQPVASHEQFF. The CDR3 coding sequence is TGTGCCAGCACCCAACCGGTCGCGAGCCATGAGCAGTTCTTC.

V gene TRBV30 combines with J gene TRBJ2-1; D uncertain. CDR1 is GTSNPN, CDR2 SVGIG, per germline (reference sequence). This CDR3 is built from 13 residues. The V gene lost 8 bases and the J gene lost 0 bases, with 11 bases spanning the gap. The CDR3 loop reads CASRADSYNEQFF. The CDR3 DNA sequence: TGTGCCAGCCGGGCTGACTCCTACAATGAGCAGTTCTTC.

V and J are TRBV21-1 and TRBJ2-3; the table's D call of TRBD2 was not tested on the DNA. TRBV21-1 is termed a pseudogene. There are 16 residues in the CDR3. Here the CDR3 reads CASSKRETTSTDTQYF. In nucleotides, the CDR3 is TGTGCCAGCAGCAAACGGGAGACTACGAGCACAGATACGCAGTATTTT.

The chain links TRBV19 to TRBJ2-1; 7 nucleotides agree with TRBD2. This CDR3 has 13 residues. Germline lookup yields CDR1 LNHDA and CDR2 SQIVND (reference sequence). The V and J ends lost 11 bases and 4 bases, in that order; junction bases with no gene match: 8. The CDR3 DNA follows: TGTGCCCGATGGGGGGGGAGTTACAATGAGCAGTTCTTC. This gives the protein CARWGGSYNEQFF.

The rearrangement joins TRBV21-1 to TRBJ2-6; the table assigns TRBD2, which was not confirmed against the DNA. TRBV21-1 is annotated as a pseudogene. This CDR3 has 16 amino acids. The CDR3 loop reads CASRNGGDSGANVLTF. CDR3 coding DNA: TGTGCCAGCAGGAACGGGGGGGACTCTGGGGCCAACGTCCTGACTTTC.

This clone was observed once. The chain uses TRBV5-1 and TRBJ1-1; D perhaps matches TRBD1 (5 bases). Germline values: CDR1 SGHRS, CDR2 YFSETQ. The CDR3 has 14 residues. Deletions cut 4 bases from V and 4 bases from J, with 14 bases between. CDR3 amino acids: CASSRGVSGTEAFF. The CDR3 DNA sequence: TGCGCCAGCAGCCGGGGGGTTTCTGGCACTGAAGCTTTCTTT.

This clone was picked up one time. This chain connects TRBV19 to TRBJ1-2; D is possibly TRBD1 (5 bases). The CDR3 is 19 residues long. Germline V gives CDR1 LNHDA, CDR2 SQIVND (reference sequence). The ends were cut back, 1 base at V and 0 bases at J, with 21 bases in the middle. Here the CDR3 reads CASSIGRLLGLRPNYGYTF. CDR3 DNA: TGTGCCAGTAGTATAGGTCGTTTATTGGGGCTCCGTCCTAACTATGGCTACACCTTC.

With regard to this clone: At the DNA level, this CDR3 is encoded by other sequences in the same sample as well. CDR3 residues: CSAPYNEQFF. CDR3 in DNA: TGCAGTGCTCCCTACAATGAGCAGTTCTTC. The chain couples TRBV20-1 to TRBJ2-1; D unresolved. The CDR3 loop spans 10 amino acids. Trimming took off 5 bases at V and 2 bases at J, with 1 base between the two ends. CDR1 and CDR2 from the germline V gene are DFQATT and SNEGSKA (reference sequence).

This sequence joins TRBV6-1 and TRBJ1-5; no firm D call. The CDR3 totals 17 residues. Deletions cut 2 bases from V and 2 bases from J, with 16 bases between. Germline V gene sequence: CDR1 MNHNS, CDR2 SASEGT. As DNA, the CDR3 is TGTGCCAGCAGTGAATTTGGGTTCAGAATGGGCAATCAGCCCCAGCATTTT. This encodes CASSEFGFRMGNQPQHF.

The rearrangement links TRBV18 to TRBJ2-7; TRBD2 might be the D (6 bases). The germline V gene has CDR1 KGHSH and CDR2 LQKENI. This CDR3 has 14 amino acids. The V end was cut by 2 bases, the J end by 3 bases, with 11 bases between. CDR3 loop: CASSPGGLIYEQYF. As DNA, the CDR3 is TGTGCCAGCTCACCAGGGGGACTGATCTACGAGCAGTACTTC.

V and J are TRBV5-4 and TRBJ2-5; 7 nucleotides match TRBD2. In germline, CDR1 is SGHNT, CDR2 YYREEE (reference sequence). CDR3 size: 16 residues. J gave up 3 bases and V 1 base, and 9 bases lay outside the gene matches. Here the CDR3 reads CASSLRVSGPKETQYF. The DNA of the CDR3 is TGTGCCAGCAGCTTGCGGGTTAGCGGGCCTAAAGAGACCCAGTACTTC. The full variable domain, completed using reference TRBV5-4 and TRBJ2-5, is ETGVTQSPTHLIKTRGQQVTLRCSSQSGHNTVSWYQQALGQGPQFIFQYYREEENGRGNFPPRFSGLQFPNYSSELNVNALELDDSALYLCASSLRVSGPKETQYFGPGTRLLVL.

Details on this clone: Within the sample, other DNA sequences also encode this same CDR3. The rearrangement links TRBV5-1 to TRBJ2-3, with 11 positions matching TRBD2. The trim removed 0 bases at V and 3 bases at J, leaving 0 bases unmatched. The germline V gene encodes CDR1 SGHRS and CDR2 YFSETQ. The CDR3 totals 15 residues. CDR3 residues: CASSLGTSGTDTQYF. Here the CDR3 DNA reads TGCGCCAGCAGCTTGGGGACTAGCGGGACAGATACGCAGTATTTT. Drawing the rest from reference TRBV5-1 and TRBJ2-3, the complete variable domain is KAGVTQTPRYLIKTRGQQVTLSCSPISGHRSVSWYQQTPGQGLQFLFEYFSETQRNKGNFPGRFSGRQFSNSRSEMNVSTLELGDSALYLCASSLGTSGTDTQYFGPGTRLTVL.

The rearrangement uses TRBV9 and TRBJ1-4; D is unresolved. Germline CDR1 reads SGDLS; CDR2 reads YYNGEE. V lost 5 bases and J lost 8, with 19 bases in between. The CDR3 has 15 residues. CDR3 sequence reads: CASSLGSAGKEKLFF. The CDR3, as DNA: TGTGCCAGCAGTTTAGGGTCCGCCGGGAAGGAAAAACTGTTTTTT.

The V and J genes are TRBV11-2 and TRBJ1-1; D remains unclear. Deletions cut 5 bases from V and 0 bases from J, with 22 bases between. The CDR3 sequence is 18 residues long. CDR1 and CDR2 from the germline V gene are SGHAT and FQNNGV. CDR3 amino acids: CASSLRRLMRALNTEAFF. CDR3 DNA sequence: TGTGCCAGCAGCCTGAGAAGGCTTATGCGGGCCTTGAACACTGAAGCTTTCTTT.

The chain is built from TRBV7-2 and TRBJ1-3, with D uncertain. Germline lookup yields CDR1 SGHTA and CDR2 FQGNSA. This CDR3 has 17 amino acids. Deletions cut 3 bases from V and 0 bases from J, with 15 bases between. This chain's CDR3 is CASSLEYIGLSGNTIYF. Here the CDR3 DNA reads TGTGCCAGCAGCTTGGAGTACATTGGCCTCTCTGGAAACACCATATATTTT.

As regards this clone: Other DNA sequences in the same sample also yield this CDR3. The rearrangement joins TRBV28 to TRBJ2-7; D unresolved. With 5 bases removed from V and 2 bases from J, the gap between germline ends came to 7 bases. From germline, CDR1 is MDHEN and CDR2 SYDVKM. CDR3 size: 12 residues. CDR3 sequence reads: CASSSTPYEQYF. In nucleotides, the CDR3 is TGTGCCAGCAGTAGCACACCCTACGAGCAGTACTTC.

This clone has just one count. The chain employs TRBV7-3 and TRBJ2-1; 13 nucleotides agree with TRBD2. The ends lost 6 bases at V and 7 bases at J; junction bases unmatched: 6. The CDR3 totals 15 residues. Germline-derived CDR1 and CDR2 are SGHTA and FQGTGA. In DNA, the CDR3 is TGTGCCAGCAGTAGGACTAGCGGGAGTTGGAATGAGCAGTTCTTC. This encodes CASSRTSGSWNEQFF.